This T cell receptor beta chain comes out of a study of technical replicates of blood from a few donors. Losses at the gene ends were 2 bases for V and 4 bases for J; bases not matched to a gene: 6. The CDR3 is 15 residues long. Germline loops: CDR1 MGHRA, CDR2 YSYEKL. The method was immunoSEQ multiplex PCR; TCRdb's version includes in-frame clones alone and lacks a portion of them. The profile covers approximately 97,000 clones, with approximately 96% appearing a single time and 0.3% to 0.45% taken by the ten largest. The clonotype comes from a human donor in good health. The sequencing input was T cells isolated from PBMCs. V is TRBV4-1 and J is TRBJ1-2, with 8 bases aligning to TRBD1. CDR3: CASSQFQGASYGYTF. In nucleotides, the CDR3 is TGCGCCAGCAGCCAATTCCAGGGGGCTAGCTATGGCTACACCTTC.